Sequencing of this T cell receptor beta chain was carried out in a study of shared clonotypes between healthy human individuals (TCRdb year 2020). Concerning the study at large: The cohort comprised two women and three men aged 18 to 49 years. For each donor, CD4 naive and CD4 memory were each given three plates, CD8 naive was given two plates, and CD8 memory was given one plate. Blood TCR repertoires of several healthy adults were deeply sequenced to estimate repertoire size and the extent of clonotype sharing between individuals. To increase sequencing depth and limit assay-specific biases, TCR repertoire library preparation and sequencing were carried out by different laboratories using diverse techniques. Per donor, leukapheresis produced somewhere between about 0.85 and 10 billion PBMCs. What the study reported, not specific to this receptor: Incomplete sequencing was indicated by rarefaction of sorted-subset datasets, despite the large sequencing depth. Because the study included only a small number of donors, the genetic and exposure-history diversity represented was limited. Compared with non-shared clonotypes, clonotypes shared by all four sorted-subset donors had higher generation probabilities. Pairwise subsampling led to the expectation that sequencing depth would affect the degree of clonotype sharing among donors. Naive subsets generally had larger estimated clonotype richness than memory subsets did. Sampling was restricted to blood, and TCR repertoires in tissues likely differ from the TCR repertoires found in blood. Sharing across a few donors was observed for approximately 5% of naive CD4, under 4% of naive CD8, over 2% of memory CD4, and roughly 0.4% of memory CD8 clonotypes.

This clone was counted once. Its target antigen remains unknown. No much larger clonotype is one base removed from it; base qualities were not supplied. TCR CDR3 regions were amplified from genomic DNA by multiplex PCR using the deep immunoSEQ assay. Extracted genomic DNA from each cell subset was spread evenly across all wells of several immunoSEQ 96-well plates, with each plate serving as a replicate. Each replicate PCR for sorted subsets received around 210 ng genomic DNA, equal to about 30,000 T cell genomes. The purified libraries were quantified using a Qubit 3.0 fluorometer, sized with a Bioanalyzer 2100, and then quantified again using the KAPA Library Quantification kit. Every immunoSEQ 96-well plate was sequenced on a separate single-read 150-cycle Illumina NextSeq 550 flow cell. Under the source paper's analysis protocol: Because the immunoSEQ output held only junctional sequences and lacked quality scores, the filtering could not match the filtering applied to full-length reads. Sequences were annotated with PyIR, a Python wrapper for IgBLAST v1.9, using IMGT germline references to assign V/J genes and CDR3. Reads were removed for weak V/J assignments (E-value above 1e-6), missing CDR3, stop codons, out-of-frame junctions, or ambiguous translated residues. V3J clonotypes were defined as sequences sharing an identical inferred V gene, J gene, and CDR3 amino acid sequence. Percentage overlap between repertoires was computed as shared unique clonotypes divided by the size of the smaller repertoire. Richness of each repertoire was evaluated using RTK rarefaction, the Chao1 estimator, and Recon v2.1 estimates of unobserved clonotypes. For all TCRbeta clonotypes obtained by the gDNA method from several donors, generation probabilities were computed with OLGA. Here the immuneACCESS table is served through TCRdb, limited to in-frame sequences with V and J called. Missing clones are a known gap in these copies; in checked studies unresolved V genes cover under half, and the rest lacks a known reason. V and J calls and clone size are those listed in that table; D and trimming were worked out from the DNA. This sample lists millions of clones; just over 90% were detected once. Around 1.7% of the sample belongs to the ten largest clones.

CD8 naive samples consisted of CD45RO-negative cells that were positively selected for CCR7, yielding a CD45RA+CCR7+ population without TemRA cells. The donors were healthy, HIV-negative adults with no recently reported acute infections or vaccinations. Every donor was a Caucasian adult residing in Nashville, Tennessee, USA. Blood was collected by leukapheresis, and PBMCs were isolated by Ficoll-Histopaque density gradient centrifugation and then cryopreserved in liquid nitrogen vapor phase. Analytical flow cytometry was used to check the purity and quantity of each magnetically sorted T cell population. Genomic DNA was isolated from every sorted fraction and measured by UV absorbance on a Nanodrop 2000c. CDR3 length: 14 amino acids, cysteine to phenylalanine. Only CDR3 DNA is held: 42 bases, read in frame from base 1. The junction shows trimming of 5 bases on V and 0 bases on J, plus 8 bases between the germline ends. CDR1 and CDR2 are drawn from the germline V gene: MDHEN, SYDVKM.

This chain is built from TRBV28 and TRBJ1-5; no confident D gene assignment can be made. The sample taken for sequencing was naive CD8+ T cells from PBMCs. According to the study, the label for this sample's cell subset or site signals: CD45RA+CCR7+. This clonotype was obtained from a man aged 18 to 29 in good health. Some clones in this sample may be carry-over from other donors' samples. This receptor has the CDR3 CASSPTYSNQPQHF. The DNA sequence reads TGTGCCAGCAGTCCGACCTATAGCAATCAGCCCCAGCATTTT.